Given below is one TCR beta chain in context. The sample is drawn from a study of blood T cell repertoires in COVID-19. How the authors handled the data: Estimates of nucleated cell counts were drawn from the amplification of reference gene primers. Generated by immunoSEQ multiplex PCR, the TCRdb table keeps only in-frame clones and is missing some. V and J calls and clone size are those listed in that table; D and trimming were worked out from the DNA. The sample lists 160,000 or so clones, 90% to 95% seen once, with around 2% in the top ten. V shed 5 bases and J 7 bases; nucleotides not matched to a gene: 5. The germline CDR1 and CDR2 sequences are MNHNS and SASEGT. This CDR3 is built from 14 residues.

Sequenced: peripheral blood. This TCR came from a woman aged 55-70 years with COVID-19, enrolled during active disease. The rearrangement joins TRBV6-1 to TRBJ1-3, with TRBD1 identical over 10 bases. CDR3 residues: CASSSSDRGNTIYF. CDR3 nucleotide sequence: TGTGCCAGCAGTTCCTCGGACAGGGGGAACACCATATATTTT.